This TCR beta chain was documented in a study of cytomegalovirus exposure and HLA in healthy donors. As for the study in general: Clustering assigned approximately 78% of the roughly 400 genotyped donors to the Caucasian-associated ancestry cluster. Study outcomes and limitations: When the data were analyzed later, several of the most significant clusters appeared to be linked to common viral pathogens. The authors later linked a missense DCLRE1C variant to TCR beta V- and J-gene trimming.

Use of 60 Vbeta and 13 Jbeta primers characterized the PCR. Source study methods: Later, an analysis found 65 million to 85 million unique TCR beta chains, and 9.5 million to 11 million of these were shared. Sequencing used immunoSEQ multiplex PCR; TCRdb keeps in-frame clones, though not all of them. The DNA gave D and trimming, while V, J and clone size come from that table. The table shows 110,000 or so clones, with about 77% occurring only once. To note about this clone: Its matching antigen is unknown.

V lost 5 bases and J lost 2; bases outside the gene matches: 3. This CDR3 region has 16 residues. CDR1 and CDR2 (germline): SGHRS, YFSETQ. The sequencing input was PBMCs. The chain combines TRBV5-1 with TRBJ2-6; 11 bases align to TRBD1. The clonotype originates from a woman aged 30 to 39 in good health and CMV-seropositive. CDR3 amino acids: CASRGQGAPGANVLTF. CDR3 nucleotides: TGCGCCAGCAGAGGACAGGGGGCGCCTGGGGCCAACGTCCTGACTTTC.